This T cell receptor (beta chain) was sequenced during a study of shared clonotypes between healthy human individuals. Sequencing was performed with immunoSEQ multiplex PCR; in TCRdb, only in-frame clones are kept and a portion is missing. The sample lists about 2 million clones; 85% to 95% were seen once. With V trimmed by 2 bases and J by 2 bases, 6 bases remained unmatched. CDR3 size: 15 residues. CDR1 is SGDLS, CDR2 YYNGEE, per germline. Specimen: naive CD4+ T cells sorted from blood. Subset specified: CD45RA+ positively selected. V is TRBV9 and J is TRBJ2-5, with TRBD1 matching over 7 bases. The TCR sequence derives from a man between 18 and 35 years old in good health. The CDR3 loop is CASSVQPQGQETQYF. In nucleotides, the CDR3 is TGTGCCAGCAGCGTGCAACCACAGGGGCAAGAGACCCAGTACTTC. The full variable domain, in which reference TRBV9 and TRBJ2-5 provide the parts outside the CDR3, is DSGVTQTPKHLITATGQRVTLRCSPRSGDLSVYWYQQSLDQGLQFLIQYYNGEERAKGNILERFSAQQFPDLHSELNLSSLELGDSALYFCASSVQPQGQETQYFGPGTRLLVL.